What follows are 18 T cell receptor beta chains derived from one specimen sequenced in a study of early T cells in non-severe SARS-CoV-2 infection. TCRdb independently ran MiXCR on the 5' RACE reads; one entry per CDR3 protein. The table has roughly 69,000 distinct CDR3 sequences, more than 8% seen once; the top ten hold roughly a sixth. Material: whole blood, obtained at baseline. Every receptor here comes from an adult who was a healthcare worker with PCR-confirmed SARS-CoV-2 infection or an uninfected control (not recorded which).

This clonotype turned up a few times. CDR3 protein: CASSYESGITDTQYF. CDR3 sequence (DNA): TGTGCCAGCAGTTATGAAAGCGGGATCACAGATACGCAGTATTTT. The chain joins TRBV6-6 to TRBJ2-3; TRBD2 agrees at 7 bases. This CDR3 has 15 amino acids. Trimming took 3 bases from V and 2 from J; bases not matched to a gene: 5. Germline-derived CDR1 and CDR2 are MNHNY and SVGAGI (reference sequence).

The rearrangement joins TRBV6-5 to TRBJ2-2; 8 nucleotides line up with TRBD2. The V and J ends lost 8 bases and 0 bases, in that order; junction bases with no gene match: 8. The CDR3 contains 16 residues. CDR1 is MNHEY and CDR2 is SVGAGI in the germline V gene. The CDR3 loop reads CASGPSGRSNTGELFF. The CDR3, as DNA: TGTGCCAGCGGTCCTAGCGGGCGATCGAACACCGGGGAGCTGTTTTTT.

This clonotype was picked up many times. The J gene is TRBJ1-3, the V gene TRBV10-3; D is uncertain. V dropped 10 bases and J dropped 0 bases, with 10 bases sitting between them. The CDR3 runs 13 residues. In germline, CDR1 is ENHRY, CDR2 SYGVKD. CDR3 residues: CATLVSSGNTIYF. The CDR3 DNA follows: TGTGCCACCTTGGTTTCCTCTGGAAACACCATATATTTT.

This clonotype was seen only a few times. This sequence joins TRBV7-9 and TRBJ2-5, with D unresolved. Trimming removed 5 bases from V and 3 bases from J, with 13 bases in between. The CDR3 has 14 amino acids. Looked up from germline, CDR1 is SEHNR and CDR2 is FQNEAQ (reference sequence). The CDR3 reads CASSRTGKKETQYF. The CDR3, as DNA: TGTGCCAGCAGCCGAACCGGAAAAAAAGAGACCCAGTACTTC. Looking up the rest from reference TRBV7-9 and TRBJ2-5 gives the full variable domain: DTGVSQNPRHKITKRGQNVTFRCDPISEHNRLYWYRQTLGQGPEFLTYFQNEAQLEKSRLLSDRFSAERPKGSFSTLEIQRTEQGDSAMYLCASSRTGKKETQYFGPGTRLLVL.

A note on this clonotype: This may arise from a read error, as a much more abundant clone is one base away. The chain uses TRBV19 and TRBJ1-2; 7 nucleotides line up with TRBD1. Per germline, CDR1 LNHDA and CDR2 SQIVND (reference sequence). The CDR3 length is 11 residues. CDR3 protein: CVSTQGYGYTF. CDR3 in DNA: TGTGTCAGCACACAGGGGTATGGCTACACCTTC.

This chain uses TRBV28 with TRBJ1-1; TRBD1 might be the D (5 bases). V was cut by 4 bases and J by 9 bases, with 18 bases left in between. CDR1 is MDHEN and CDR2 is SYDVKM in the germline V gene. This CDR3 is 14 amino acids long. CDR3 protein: CASSSSPETAKAFF. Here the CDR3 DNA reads TGTGCCAGCAGTTCCTCTCCTGAGACAGCAAAAGCTTTCTTT.

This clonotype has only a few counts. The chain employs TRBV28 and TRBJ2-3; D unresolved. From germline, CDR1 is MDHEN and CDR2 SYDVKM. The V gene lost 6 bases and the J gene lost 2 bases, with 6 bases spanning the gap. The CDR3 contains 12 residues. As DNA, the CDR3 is TGTGCCAGCAGGGGCTCCACAGATACGCAGTATTTT. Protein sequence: CASRGSTDTQYF.

CDR3 bases: TGTGCCAGCAGCTTGGCGGAGAACGAAAAACTGTTTTTT. Protein product: CASSLAENEKLFF. V usage is TRBV5-4 and J usage is TRBJ1-4; no clear D gene. There are 13 residues in the CDR3. V lost 0 bases and J 8 bases, leaving 8 bases between the germline ends. In germline, CDR1 is SGHNT, CDR2 YYREEE (reference sequence).

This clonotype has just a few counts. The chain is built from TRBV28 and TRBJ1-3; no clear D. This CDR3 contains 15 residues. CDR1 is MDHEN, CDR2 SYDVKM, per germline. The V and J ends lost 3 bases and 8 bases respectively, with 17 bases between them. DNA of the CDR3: TGTGCCAGCAGTTTTCGGGCCAGAGGTTCGGACACCATATATTTT. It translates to CASSFRARGSDTIYF.

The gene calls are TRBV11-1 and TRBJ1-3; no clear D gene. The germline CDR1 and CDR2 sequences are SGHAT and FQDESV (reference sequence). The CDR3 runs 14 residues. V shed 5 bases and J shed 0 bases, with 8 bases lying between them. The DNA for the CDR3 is TGTGCCAGCAGCCACGATTACTCTGGAAACACCATATATTTT. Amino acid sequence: CASSHDYSGNTIYF.

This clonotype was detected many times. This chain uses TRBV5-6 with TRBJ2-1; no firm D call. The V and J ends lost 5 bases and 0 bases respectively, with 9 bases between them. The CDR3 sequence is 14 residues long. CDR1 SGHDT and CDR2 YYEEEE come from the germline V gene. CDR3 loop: CASSGVNSYNEQFF. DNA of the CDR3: TGTGCCAGCAGTGGGGTCAACTCCTACAATGAGCAGTTCTTC.

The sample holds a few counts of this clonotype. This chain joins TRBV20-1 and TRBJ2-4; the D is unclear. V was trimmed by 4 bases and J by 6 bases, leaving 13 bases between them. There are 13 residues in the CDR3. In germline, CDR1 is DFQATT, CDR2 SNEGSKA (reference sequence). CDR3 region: CSAIRNKGNIQYF. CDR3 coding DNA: TGCAGTGCTATCCGCAACAAAGGAAACATTCAGTACTTC.

The CDR3 protein is CASSAGNNEQFF. The CDR3 DNA follows: TGTGCCAGCAGCGCTGGTAACAATGAGCAGTTCTTC. This chain joins TRBV6-2 or TRBV6-3 and TRBJ2-1; D is uncertain. Germline-derived CDR1 and CDR2 are MNHEY and SVGEGT. V lost 6 bases and J lost 5, with 8 bases in between. CDR3 length: 12 residues.

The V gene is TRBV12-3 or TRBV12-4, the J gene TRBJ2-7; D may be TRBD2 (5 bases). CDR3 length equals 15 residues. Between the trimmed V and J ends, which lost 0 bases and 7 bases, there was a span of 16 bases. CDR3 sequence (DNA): TGTGCCAGCAGTTTAGCGAGTATCGGGGTGAAGGAGCAGTACTTC. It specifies CASSLASIGVKEQYF.

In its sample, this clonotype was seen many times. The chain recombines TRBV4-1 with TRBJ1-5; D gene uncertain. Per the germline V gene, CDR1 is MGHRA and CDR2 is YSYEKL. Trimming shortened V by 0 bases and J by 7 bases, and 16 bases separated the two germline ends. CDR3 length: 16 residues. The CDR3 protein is CASSQDVGRSAQPQHF. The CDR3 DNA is TGCGCCAGCAGCCAAGATGTGGGCAGATCGGCCCAGCCCCAGCATTTT.

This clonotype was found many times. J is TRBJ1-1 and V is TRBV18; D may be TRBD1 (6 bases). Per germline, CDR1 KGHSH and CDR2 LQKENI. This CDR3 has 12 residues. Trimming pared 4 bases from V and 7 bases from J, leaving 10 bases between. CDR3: CASSRSDSEAFF. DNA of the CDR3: TGTGCCAGCTCACGTTCGGACAGTGAAGCTTTCTTT.

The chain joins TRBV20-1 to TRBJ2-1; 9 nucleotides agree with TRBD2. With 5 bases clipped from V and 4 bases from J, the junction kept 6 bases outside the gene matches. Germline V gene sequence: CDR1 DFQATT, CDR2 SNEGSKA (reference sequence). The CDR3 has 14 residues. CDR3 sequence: CSARNSGRYNEQFF. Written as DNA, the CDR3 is TGCAGTGCTCGAAACAGCGGGAGGTACAATGAGCAGTTCTTC.

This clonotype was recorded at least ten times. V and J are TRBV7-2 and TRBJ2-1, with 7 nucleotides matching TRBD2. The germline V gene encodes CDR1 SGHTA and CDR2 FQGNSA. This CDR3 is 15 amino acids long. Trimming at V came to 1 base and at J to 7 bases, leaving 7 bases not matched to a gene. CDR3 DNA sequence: TGTGCCAGCAGCTTAGTGGGCGGGAGTAGGAATGAGCAGTTCTTC. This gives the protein CASSLVGGSRNEQFF.